This record covers a single TCR beta chain. As yet, its antigen is unknown. Assay: immunoSEQ multiplex PCR; the TCRdb copy retains only in-frame clones and omits some. Of about 51,000 clones in the sample, about 77% were seen once. These data are taken from a study of OX40 agonist ivuxolimab in advanced cancers. Study information: Hepatocellular carcinoma, melanoma, renal cell or head and neck cancer occurred in dose-escalation patients. Findings of the study overall: Certain nonresponding patients likewise had low normalized T-cell clonal expansion.

Per germline, CDR1 KGHSH and CDR2 LQKENI. V lost 6 bases to trimming and J lost 2 bases; unmatched junction nucleotides: 6. This CDR3 comprises 15 residues. V is TRBV18 and J is TRBJ2-3, with 9 nucleotides matching TRBD2. The clonotype comes from an adult with an advanced solid tumor such as melanoma, head and neck, liver or kidney cancer. Sequencing used CD4+ or CD8+ T cells sorted from blood, obtained in a trial of the OX40 agonist ivuxolimab. The chain's CDR3 is CASSFASGNTDTQYF. CDR3 nucleotides: TGTGCCAGCTCTTTCGCTAGCGGGAACACAGATACGCAGTATTTT.